This TCR beta chain emerged from a study of cytomegalovirus exposure and HLA in healthy donors. Regarding the study as a whole: In a later analysis, common viral pathogens appeared linked to several of the most significant clusters. Highly shared sequence variants in one cluster were likely a sequencing artifact. Clonal expansion was found to be greater in HLA-associated TCR beta chains than in equally common others in a later analysis.

With respect to this clone: The antigen is unknown.

Both 60 Vbeta primers and 13 Jbeta primers went into the PCR. Libraries were prepared by immunoSEQ multiplex PCR; TCRdb keeps only in-frame clonotypes and omits some of them. Of 150,000 to 200,000 clones listed, 82% are singletons. Germline CDR1 reads MNHNY; CDR2 reads SVGAGI (reference sequence). The CDR3 runs 14 residues. Trimming took 7 bases from V and 0 from J, leaving 11 bases between them. Unrecorded immune exposure was likely among donors, who were nominally healthy when sampled. This rearrangement joins TRBV6-6 to TRBJ2-3; D is perhaps TRBD2 (5 bases). Material: PBMCs. The receptor comes from a man aged 40-49 years in good health and CMV-seronegative. The CDR3 coding sequence is TGTGCCAGCAAATCCGAGGGAAGCACAGATACGCAGTATTTT. This sequence encodes CASKSEGSTDTQYF.